The T cell receptor beta chain under discussion was sequenced for a study of blood T cell repertoires in COVID-19. Study details: Acute and convalescent COVID-19 samples came from the United States, Italy and Spain. The analysed material was cDNA or gDNA that came from T cells, B-cell-depleted T cells, or PBMCs.

Germline V gene sequence: CDR1 MNHEY, CDR2 SVGAGI. J was trimmed by 2 bases and V by 6 bases; bases with no gene match: 7. This CDR3 region has 15 residues. The authors' processing: Cell counts per sample came from amplifying reference gene primers. This table comes from immunoSEQ multiplex PCR, and its TCRdb copy is limited to in-frame clones, with some not included. D and trimming were read from the DNA, whereas the V and J calls and clone size are those reported in that table. Found here are about 230,000 clones, roughly 84% of them singletons; the top ten hold less than 8%. V usage is TRBV6-5 and J usage is TRBJ2-1; 7 bases are shared with TRBD2. The sequenced sample was peripheral blood. The receptor comes from a woman in her 50s with acute or convalescent COVID-19. CDR3: CASSPTSVPYNEQFF. The CDR3 nucleotides are TGTGCCAGCAGCCCAACTAGCGTACCCTACAATGAGCAGTTCTTC.